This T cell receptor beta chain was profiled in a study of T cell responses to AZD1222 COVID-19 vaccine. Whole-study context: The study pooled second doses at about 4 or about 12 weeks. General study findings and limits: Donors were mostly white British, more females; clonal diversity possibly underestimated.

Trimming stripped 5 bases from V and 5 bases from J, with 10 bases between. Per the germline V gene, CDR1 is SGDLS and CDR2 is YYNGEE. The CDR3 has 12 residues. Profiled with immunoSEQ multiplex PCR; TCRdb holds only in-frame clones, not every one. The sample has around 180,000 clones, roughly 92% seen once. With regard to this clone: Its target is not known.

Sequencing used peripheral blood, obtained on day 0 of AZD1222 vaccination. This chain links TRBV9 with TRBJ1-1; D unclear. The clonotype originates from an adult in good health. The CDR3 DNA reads TGTGCCAGCAGGCCGGGGAGGACTGAAGCTTTCTTT. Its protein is CASRPGRTEAFF.